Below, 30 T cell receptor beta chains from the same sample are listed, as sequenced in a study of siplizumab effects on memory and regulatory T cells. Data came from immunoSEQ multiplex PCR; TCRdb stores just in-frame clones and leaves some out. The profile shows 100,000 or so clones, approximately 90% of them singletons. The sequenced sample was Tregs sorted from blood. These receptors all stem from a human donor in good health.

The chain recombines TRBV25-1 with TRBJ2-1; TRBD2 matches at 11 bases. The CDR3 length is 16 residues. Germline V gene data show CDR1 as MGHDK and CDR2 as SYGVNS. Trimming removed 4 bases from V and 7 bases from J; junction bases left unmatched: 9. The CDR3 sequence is CASSGLSGRAGNEQFF. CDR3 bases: TGTGCCAGCAGTGGCCTTAGCGGGAGGGCCGGTAATGAGCAGTTCTTC.

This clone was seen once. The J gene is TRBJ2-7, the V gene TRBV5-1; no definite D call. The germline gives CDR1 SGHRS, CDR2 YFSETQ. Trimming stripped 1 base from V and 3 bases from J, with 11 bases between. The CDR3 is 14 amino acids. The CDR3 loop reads CASSLTANNYEQYF. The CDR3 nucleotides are TGCGCCAGCAGCTTGACAGCTAACAACTACGAGCAGTACTTC.

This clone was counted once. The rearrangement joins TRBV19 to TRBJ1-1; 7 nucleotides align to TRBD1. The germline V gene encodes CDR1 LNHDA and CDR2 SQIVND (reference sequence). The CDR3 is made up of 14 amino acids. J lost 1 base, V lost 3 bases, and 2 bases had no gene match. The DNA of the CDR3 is TGTGCCAGTAGTATTCACAGGGGGAACACTGAAGCTTTCTTT. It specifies CASSIHRGNTEAFF.

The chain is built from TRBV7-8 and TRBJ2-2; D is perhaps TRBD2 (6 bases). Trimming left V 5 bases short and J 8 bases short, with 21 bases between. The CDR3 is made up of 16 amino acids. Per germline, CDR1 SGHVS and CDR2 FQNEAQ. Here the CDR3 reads CASSTNRLGSLGELFF. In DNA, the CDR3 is TGTGCCAGCAGCACGAATAGACTAGGCTCCCTGGGGGAGCTGTTTTTT.

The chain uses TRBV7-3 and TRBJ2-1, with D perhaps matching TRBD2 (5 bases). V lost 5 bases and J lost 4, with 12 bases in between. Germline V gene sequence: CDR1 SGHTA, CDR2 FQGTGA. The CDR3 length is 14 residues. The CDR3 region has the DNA TGTGCCAGCAGCATAAGCGGAGATTACAATGAGCAGTTCTTC. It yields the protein CASSISGDYNEQFF.

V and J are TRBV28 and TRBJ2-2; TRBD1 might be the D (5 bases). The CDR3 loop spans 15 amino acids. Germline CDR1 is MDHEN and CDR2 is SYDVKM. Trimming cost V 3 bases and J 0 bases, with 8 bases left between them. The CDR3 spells CASSFGQANTGELFF. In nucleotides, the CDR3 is TGTGCCAGCAGTTTTGGACAAGCGAACACCGGGGAGCTGTTTTTT.

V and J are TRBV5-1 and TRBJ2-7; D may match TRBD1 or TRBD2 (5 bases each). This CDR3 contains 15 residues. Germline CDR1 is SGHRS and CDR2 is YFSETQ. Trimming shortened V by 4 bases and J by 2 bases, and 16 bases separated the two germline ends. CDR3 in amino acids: CASSRDGRSTYEQYF. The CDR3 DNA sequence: TGCGCCAGCAGCCGGGACGGACGCTCAACCTACGAGCAGTACTTC.

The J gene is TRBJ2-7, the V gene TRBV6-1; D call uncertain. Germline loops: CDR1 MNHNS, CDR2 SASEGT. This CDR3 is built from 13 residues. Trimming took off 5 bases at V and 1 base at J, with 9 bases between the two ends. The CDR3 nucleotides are TGTGCCAGCAGTCGAAGTAATTCCTACGAGCAGTACTTC. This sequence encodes CASSRSNSYEQYF.

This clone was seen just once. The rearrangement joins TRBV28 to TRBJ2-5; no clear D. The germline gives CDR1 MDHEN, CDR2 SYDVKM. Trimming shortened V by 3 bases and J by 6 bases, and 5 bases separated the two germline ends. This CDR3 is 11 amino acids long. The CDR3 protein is CASSLGKTQYF. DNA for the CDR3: TGTGCCAGCAGTTTGGGGAAGACCCAGTACTTC.

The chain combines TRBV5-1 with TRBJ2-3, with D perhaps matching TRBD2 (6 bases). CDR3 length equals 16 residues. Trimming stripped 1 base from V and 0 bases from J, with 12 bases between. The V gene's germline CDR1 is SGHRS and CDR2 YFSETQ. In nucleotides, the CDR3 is TGCGCCAGCAGCTTGCAGTTAGCGGATAGCACAGATACGCAGTATTTT. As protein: CASSLQLADSTDTQYF.

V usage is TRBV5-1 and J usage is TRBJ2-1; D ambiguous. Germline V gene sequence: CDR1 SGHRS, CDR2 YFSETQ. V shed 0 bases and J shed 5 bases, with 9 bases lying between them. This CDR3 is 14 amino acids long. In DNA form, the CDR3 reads TGCGCCAGCAGCTTGGCCGGGTCCCACAATGAGCAGTTCTTC. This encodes CASSLAGSHNEQFF.

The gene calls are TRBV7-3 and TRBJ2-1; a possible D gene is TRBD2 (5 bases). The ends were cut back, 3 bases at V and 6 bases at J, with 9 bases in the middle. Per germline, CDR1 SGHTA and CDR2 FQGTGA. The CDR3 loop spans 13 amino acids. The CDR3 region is CASSFPSSNEQFF. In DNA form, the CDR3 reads TGTGCCAGCAGCTTCCCTAGCTCCAATGAGCAGTTCTTC. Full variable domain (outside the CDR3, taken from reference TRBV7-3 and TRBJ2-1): GAGVSQTPSNKVTEKGKYVELRCDPISGHTALYWYRQSLGQGPEFLIYFQGTGAADDSGLPNDRFFAVRPEGSVSTLKIQRTERGDSAVYLCASSFPSSNEQFFGPGTRLTVL.

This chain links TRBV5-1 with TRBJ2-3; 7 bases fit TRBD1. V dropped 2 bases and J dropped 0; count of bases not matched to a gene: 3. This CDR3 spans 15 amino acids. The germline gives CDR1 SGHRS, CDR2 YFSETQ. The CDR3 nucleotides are TGCGCCAGCAGCTTTCCGGGACAGAGCACAGATACGCAGTATTTT. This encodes CASSFPGQSTDTQYF.

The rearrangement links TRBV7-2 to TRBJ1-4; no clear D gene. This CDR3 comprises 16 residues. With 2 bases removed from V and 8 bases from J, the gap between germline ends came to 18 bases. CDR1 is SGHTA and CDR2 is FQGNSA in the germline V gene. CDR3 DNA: TGTGCCAGCAGCTTATACTCGGTGACCTCTAGGGAAAAACTGTTTTTT. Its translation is CASSLYSVTSREKLFF.

CDR3 nucleotides: TGTGCCAGCTCTCTTGGACTAGCGGGAGTAGATACGCAGTATTTT. Its translation is CASSLGLAGVDTQYF. The chain couples TRBV18 to TRBJ2-3, with 13 bases that match TRBD2. CDR1 and CDR2 from the germline V gene are KGHSH and LQKENI. The CDR3 consists of 15 residues. Trimming took 6 bases from V and 5 from J; bases not matched to a gene: 5.

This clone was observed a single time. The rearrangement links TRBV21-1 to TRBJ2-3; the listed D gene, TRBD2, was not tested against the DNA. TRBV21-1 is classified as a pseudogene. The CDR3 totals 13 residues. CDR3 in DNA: TGTGCCAGCAGCATTGGGAGTGAGGATACGCAGTATTTT. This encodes CASSIGSEDTQYF.

The CDR3 sequence is CASSQDRRLAYNEQFF. The DNA of the CDR3 is TGCGCCAGCAGCCAAGATCGGAGACTCGCTTACAATGAGCAGTTCTTC. J is TRBJ2-1 and V is TRBV4-1; no clear D gene. This CDR3 has 16 residues. Germline loops: CDR1 MGHRA, CDR2 YSYEKL. V was pared by 0 bases and J by 4 bases, with 13 bases between.

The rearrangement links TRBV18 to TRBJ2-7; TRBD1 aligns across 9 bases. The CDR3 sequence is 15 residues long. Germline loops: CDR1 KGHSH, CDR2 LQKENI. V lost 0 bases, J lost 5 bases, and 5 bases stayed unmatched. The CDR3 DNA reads TGTGCCAGCTCACCACCGGGACAGGGCTATAACGAGCAGTACTTC. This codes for CASSPPGQGYNEQYF.

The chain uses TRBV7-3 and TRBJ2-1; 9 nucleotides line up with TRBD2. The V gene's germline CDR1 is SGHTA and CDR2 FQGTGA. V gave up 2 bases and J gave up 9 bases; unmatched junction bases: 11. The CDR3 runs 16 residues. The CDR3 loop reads CASSLRGSGSVSEQFF. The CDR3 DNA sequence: TGTGCCAGCAGCTTACGCGGTAGCGGGAGTGTTAGTGAGCAGTTCTTC.

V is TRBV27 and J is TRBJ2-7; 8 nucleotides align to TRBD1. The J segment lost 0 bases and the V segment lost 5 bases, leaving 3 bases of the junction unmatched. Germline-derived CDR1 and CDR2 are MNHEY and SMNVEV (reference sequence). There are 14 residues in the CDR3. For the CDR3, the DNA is TGTGCCAGCAGTCAGGACAGGGTCTCCTACGAGCAGTACTTC. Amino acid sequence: CASSQDRVSYEQYF.

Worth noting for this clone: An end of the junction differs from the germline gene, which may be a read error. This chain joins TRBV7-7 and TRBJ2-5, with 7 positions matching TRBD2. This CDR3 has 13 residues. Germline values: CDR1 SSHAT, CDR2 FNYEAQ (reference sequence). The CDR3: CASSAGDQETQYF. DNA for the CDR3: TGTGCTAGCAGTGCGGGGGACCAAGAGACCCAGTACTTC.

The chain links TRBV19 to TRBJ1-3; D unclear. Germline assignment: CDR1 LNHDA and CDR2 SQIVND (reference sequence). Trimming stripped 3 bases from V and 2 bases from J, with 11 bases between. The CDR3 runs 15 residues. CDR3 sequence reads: CASSMVALTGNTIYF. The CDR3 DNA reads TGTGCCAGTAGTATGGTGGCACTTACTGGAAACACCATATATTTT. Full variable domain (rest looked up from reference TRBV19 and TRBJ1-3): DGGITQSPKYLFRKEGQNVTLSCEQNLNHDAMYWYRQDPGQGLRLIYYSQIVNDFQKGDIAEGYSVSREKKESFPLTVTSAQKNPTAFYLCASSMVALTGNTIYFGEGSWLTVV.

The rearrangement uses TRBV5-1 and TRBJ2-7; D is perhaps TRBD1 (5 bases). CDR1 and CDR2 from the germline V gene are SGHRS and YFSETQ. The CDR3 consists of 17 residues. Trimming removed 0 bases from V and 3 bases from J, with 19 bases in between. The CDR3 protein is CASSLAVVLGQSYEQYF. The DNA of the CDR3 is TGCGCCAGCAGCTTGGCCGTGGTGCTGGGGCAAAGCTACGAGCAGTACTTC. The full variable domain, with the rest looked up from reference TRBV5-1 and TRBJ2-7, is KAGVTQTPRYLIKTRGQQVTLSCSPISGHRSVSWYQQTPGQGLQFLFEYFSETQRNKGNFPGRFSGRQFSNSRSEMNVSTLELGDSALYLCASSLAVVLGQSYEQYFGPGTRLTVT.

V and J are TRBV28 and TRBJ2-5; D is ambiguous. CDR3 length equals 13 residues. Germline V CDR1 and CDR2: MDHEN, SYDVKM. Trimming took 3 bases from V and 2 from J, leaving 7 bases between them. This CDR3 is CASSFGSQETQYF. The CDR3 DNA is TGTGCCAGCAGTTTCGGGTCTCAAGAGACCCAGTACTTC.

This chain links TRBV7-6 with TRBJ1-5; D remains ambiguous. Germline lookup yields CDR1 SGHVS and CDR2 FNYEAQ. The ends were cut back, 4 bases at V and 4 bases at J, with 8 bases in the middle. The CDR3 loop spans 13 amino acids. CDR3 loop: CASSSGPNQPQHF. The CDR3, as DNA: TGTGCCAGCAGCTCCGGCCCGAATCAGCCCCAGCATTTT. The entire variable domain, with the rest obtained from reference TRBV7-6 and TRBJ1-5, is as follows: GAGVSQSPRYKVTKRGQDVALRCDPISGHVSLYWYRQALGQGPEFLTYFNYEAQQDKSGLPNDRFSAERPEGSISTLTIQRTEQRDSAMYRCASSSGPNQPQHFGDGTRLSIL.

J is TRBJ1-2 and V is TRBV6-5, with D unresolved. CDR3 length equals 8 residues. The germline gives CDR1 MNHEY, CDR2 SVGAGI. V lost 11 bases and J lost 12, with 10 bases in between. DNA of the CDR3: TGTGCCGTCCGAGTTGACACCTTC. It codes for CAVRVDTF.

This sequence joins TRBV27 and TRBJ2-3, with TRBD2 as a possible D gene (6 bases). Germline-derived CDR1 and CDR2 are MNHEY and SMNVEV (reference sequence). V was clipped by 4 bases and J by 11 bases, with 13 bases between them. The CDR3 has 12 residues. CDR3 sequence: CASSSPGEGQYF. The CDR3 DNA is TGTGCCAGCAGTTCCCCGGGAGAAGGGCAGTATTTT.

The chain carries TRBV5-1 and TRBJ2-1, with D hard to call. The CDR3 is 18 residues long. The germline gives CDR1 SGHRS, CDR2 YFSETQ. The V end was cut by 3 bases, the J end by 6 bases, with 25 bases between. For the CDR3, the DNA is TGCGCCAGCAGCTGGACCGTTACTAAGTCCCCTACGAGCAATGAGCAGTTCTTC. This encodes CASSWTVTKSPTSNEQFF.

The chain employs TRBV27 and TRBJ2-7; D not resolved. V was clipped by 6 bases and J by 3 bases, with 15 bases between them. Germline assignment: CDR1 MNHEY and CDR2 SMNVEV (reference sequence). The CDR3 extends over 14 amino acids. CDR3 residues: CASRFFYRDYEQYF. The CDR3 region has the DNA TGTGCCAGCAGGTTTTTCTACAGAGACTACGAGCAGTACTTC.

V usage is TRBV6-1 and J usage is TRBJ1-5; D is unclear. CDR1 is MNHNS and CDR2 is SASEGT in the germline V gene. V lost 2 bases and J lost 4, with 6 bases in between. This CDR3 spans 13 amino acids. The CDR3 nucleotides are TGTGCCAGCAGTGAAATGGGGAATCAGCCCCAGCATTTT. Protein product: CASSEMGNQPQHF.